The following is a T cell receptor (beta chain) sequence with its context. Trimming cost V 1 base and J 4 bases; bases outside gene matches: 2. The CDR3 totals 15 residues. Per germline, CDR1 SEHNR and CDR2 FQNEAQ (reference sequence). This sample was included in a study of T cell changes during pregnancy in multiple sclerosis. Some clones are missing from TCRdb's copy, which holds only in-frame ones; the method was immunoSEQ multiplex PCR. The table lists 45,000 to 70,000 clones, about 90% of them singletons. The origin of this receptor is a female donor with multiple sclerosis, enrolled in a pregnancy study. Sequencing used CD4+ T cells from peripheral blood mononuclear cells, obtained after pregnancy. This chain links TRBV7-9 with TRBJ2-5, with 11 bases aligning to TRBD2. The CDR3 DNA sequence: TGTGCCAGCAGCTTAGTAGCGGGGGGGCGAGAGACCCAGTACTTC. Translating it yields CASSLVAGGRETQYF.